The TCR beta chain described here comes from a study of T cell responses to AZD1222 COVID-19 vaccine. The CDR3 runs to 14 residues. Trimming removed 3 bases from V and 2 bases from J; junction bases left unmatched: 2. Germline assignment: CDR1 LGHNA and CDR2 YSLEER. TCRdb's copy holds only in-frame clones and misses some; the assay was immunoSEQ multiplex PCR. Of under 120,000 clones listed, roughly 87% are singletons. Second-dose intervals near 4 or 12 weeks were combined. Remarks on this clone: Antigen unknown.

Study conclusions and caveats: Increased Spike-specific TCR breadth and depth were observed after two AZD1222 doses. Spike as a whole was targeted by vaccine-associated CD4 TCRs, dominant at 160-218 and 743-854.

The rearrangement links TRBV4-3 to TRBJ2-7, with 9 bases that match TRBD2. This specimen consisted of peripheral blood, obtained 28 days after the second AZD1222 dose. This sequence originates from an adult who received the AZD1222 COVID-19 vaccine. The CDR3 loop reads CASSQLAGPYEQYF. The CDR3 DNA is TGCGCCAGCAGCCAGCTAGCGGGGCCCTACGAGCAGTACTTC.